This TCR beta chain was obtained from a study of radiation and T cells in renal cell carcinoma. Study-wide points: No pretreatment tumor biopsies were available for baseline clonotypes.

Comment on this clone: Its antigen is as yet unknown.

Germline loops: CDR1 SGHAT, CDR2 FQNNGV. Trimming cost V 0 bases and J 6 bases, with 11 bases left between them. This CDR3 region has 14 residues. Profiled with immunoSEQ multiplex PCR; TCRdb holds only in-frame clones, not every one. The table records 150,000 to 190,000 clones, approximately 90% of them present only once. Time point specified: blood 2 weeks post-SBRT. The treatment was: 15 Gy SBRT to primary tumor, nephrectomy 4 weeks later. Blood was sampled at baseline, 2 weeks and 4 weeks after SBRT. The chain recombines TRBV11-2 with TRBJ1-1; D not resolved. The receptor was derived from a woman aged 50 to 60 with renal cell carcinoma. Sequenced material: blood, taken from a patient whose treatment included radiotherapy and nephrectomy. CDR3 sequence (DNA): TGTGCCAGCAGCTTAGATCCGAGGGTTTCTGAAGCTTTCTTT. Translation gives CASSLDPRVSEAFF. The full variable domain, with the rest looked up from reference TRBV11-2 and TRBJ1-1, is EAGVAQSPRYKIIEKRQSVAFWCNPISGHATLYWYQQILGQGPKLLIQFQNNGVVDDSQLPKDRFSAERLKGVDSTLKIQPAKLEDSAVYLCASSLDPRVSEAFFGQGTRLTVV.